The 20 T cell receptor beta chains below all came from one sample that was sequenced in a study of cytomegalovirus exposure and HLA in healthy donors. PCR used 60 Vbeta primers and 13 Jbeta primers. Repertoires were generated with immunoSEQ multiplex PCR, while TCRdb's copy carries only in-frame clones and drops some. The sample lists more than 200,000 clones, more than 70% occurring once. Sequencing used PBMCs. These receptor sequences come from a human donor in good health.

The chain employs TRBV7-9 and TRBJ2-7, with D possibly TRBD1 on 5 matching bases. CDR1 SEHNR and CDR2 FQNEAQ come from the germline V gene (reference sequence). The V end lost 1 base, the J end lost 5 bases, and 15 bases lay between the germline ends. This CDR3 is 15 amino acids long. CDR3 amino acids: CASSLGLGLADEQYF. In DNA form, the CDR3 reads TGTGCCAGCAGCTTAGGGTTGGGGCTGGCCGACGAGCAGTACTTC.

This clone was seen a handful of times. The rearrangement joins TRBV2 to TRBJ2-7, with no clear D. Between the trimmed V and J ends, which lost 7 bases and 12 bases, there was a span of 22 bases. The CDR3 runs 13 residues. CDR1 SNHLY and CDR2 FYNNEI come from the germline V gene. The CDR3 sequence: CASTGGLTSHPYF. The CDR3 bases are TGTGCCAGCACCGGCGGCTTAACTTCTCATCCGTACTTC.

This chain uses TRBV7-2 with TRBJ2-2; 7 positions match TRBD2. The V gene's germline CDR1 is SGHTA and CDR2 FQGNSA. The CDR3 has 15 residues. Losses at the gene ends were 3 bases for V and 6 bases for J; bases not matched to a gene: 7. CDR3 in DNA: TGTGCCAGCAGCTTTGGGGGGAGGGTTCCCGGGGAGCTGTTTTTT. Translating gives CASSFGGRVPGELFF.

The V and J genes are TRBV11-3 and TRBJ1-1; no clear D. Germline lookup yields CDR1 SGHNT and CDR2 YENEEA. With 3 bases removed from V and 1 base from J, the gap between germline ends came to 9 bases. This CDR3 contains 14 residues. In DNA form, the CDR3 reads TGTGCCAGCAGCTTCAAGGGAGAGAACACTGAAGCTTTCTTT. Protein sequence: CASSFKGENTEAFF. The whole variable domain, filled in from reference TRBV11-3 and TRBJ1-1, reads EAGVVQSPRYKIIEKKQPVAFWCNPISGHNTLYWYLQNLGQGPELLIRYENEEAVDDSQLPKDRFSAERLKGVDSTLKIQPAELGDSAVYLCASSFKGENTEAFFGQGTRLTVV.

This clone was seen a few times. This rearrangement joins TRBV2 to TRBJ2-7; TRBD1 matches at 7 bases. Trimming took 6 bases from V and 2 from J; bases not matched to a gene: 7. This CDR3 spans 14 amino acids. Germline CDR1 is SNHLY and CDR2 is FYNNEI. In DNA, the CDR3 is TGTGCCAGCAGGGGACGACAGGGACCCTACGAGCAGTACTTC. It encodes CASRGRQGPYEQYF.

V usage is TRBV15 and J usage is TRBJ2-3, with a tentative D call TRBD2 (5 bases). There are 13 residues in the CDR3. With 5 bases removed from V and 2 bases from J, the gap between germline ends came to 8 bases. The germline gives CDR1 LNHNV, CDR2 YYDKDF (reference sequence). The CDR3 sequence is CATSPGYTDTQYF. In DNA form, the CDR3 reads TGTGCCACCAGCCCGGGGTACACAGATACGCAGTATTTT. Variable domain in full (rest from reference TRBV15 and TRBJ2-3): DAMVIQNPRYQVTQFGKPVTLSCSQTLNHNVMYWYQQKSSQAPKLLFHYYDKDFNNEADTPDNFQSRRPNTSFCFLDIRSPGLGDTAMYLCATSPGYTDTQYFGPGTRLTVL.

The V gene is TRBV5-4, the J gene TRBJ2-3; D possibly corresponds to TRBD2 (5 bases). Trimming removed 2 bases from V and 4 bases from J, with 14 bases in between. Germline CDR1 is SGHNT and CDR2 is YYREEE (reference sequence). This CDR3 spans 15 amino acids. CDR3 DNA: TGTGCCAGCAGCTTCGGACTTAAAAATCCAGATACGCAGTATTTT. Protein product: CASSFGLKNPDTQYF.

CDR3 loop: CASSKVSATRSYNEQFF. Written as DNA, the CDR3 is TGTGCCAGCAGCAAAGTTTCGGCGACTAGAAGCTACAATGAGCAGTTCTTC. J is TRBJ2-1 and V is TRBV21-1; TRBD2 is the table's D call, not checked against the DNA. TRBV21-1 is tagged as a pseudogene. CDR3 length: 17 amino acids.

CDR3 loop: CASRIHRSGSAEQFF. CDR3 DNA: TGTGCCAGCAGAATCCACCGGAGTGGGTCGGCGGAGCAGTTCTTC. The V call is TRBV27, the J call TRBJ2-1; D call uncertain. The germline V gene has CDR1 MNHEY and CDR2 SMNVEV (reference sequence). The CDR3 has 15 amino acids. Trimming took 6 bases from V and 10 from J, leaving 22 bases between them.

In this sample, this clone turned up a few times. This chain connects TRBV27 to TRBJ2-1; D may be TRBD1 (6 bases). The CDR3 consists of 11 residues. Germline loops: CDR1 MNHEY, CDR2 SMNVEV (reference sequence). The germline V and J ends were trimmed by 8 bases and 6 bases, with 8 bases remaining between them. The CDR3 nucleotides are TGTGCCAGCGCAGGGGTCAATGAGCAGTTCTTC. This sequence encodes CASAGVNEQFF.

The chain joins TRBV28 to TRBJ2-3, with a weak D call TRBD2 (6 bases). The CDR3 runs to 17 residues. Trimming removed 6 bases at V and 2 bases at J, with 21 bases between. Germline V CDR1 and CDR2: MDHEN, SYDVKM. The CDR3 sequence is CASRRRDWGRITDTQYF. CDR3 sequence (DNA): TGTGCCAGCAGACGCCGGGACTGGGGCCGGATCACAGATACGCAGTATTTT.

The chain is built from TRBV7-2 and TRBJ1-5; maybe TRBD1 (6 bases). This CDR3 has 15 amino acids. Germline CDR1 reads SGHTA; CDR2 reads FQGNSA. The V and J ends lost 5 bases and 0 bases respectively, with 11 bases between them. The CDR3 loop is CASSPGQYSNQPQHF. In DNA, the CDR3 is TGTGCCAGCAGCCCTGGACAGTATAGCAATCAGCCCCAGCATTTT. Full variable domain (remainder filled in from reference TRBV7-2 and TRBJ1-5): GAGVSQSPSNKVTEKGKDVELRCDPISGHTALYWYRQSLGQGLEFLIYFQGNSAPDKSGLPSDRFSAERTGGSVSTLTIQRTQQEDSAVYLCASSPGQYSNQPQHFGDGTRLSIL.

The chain combines TRBV29-1 with TRBJ2-5; no firm D call. The CDR3 is 12 amino acids. Germline V CDR1 and CDR2: SQVTM, ANQGSEA. Trimming left V 4 bases short and J 7 bases short, with 13 bases between. The CDR3 spells CSVVLLPGTQYF. CDR3 DNA sequence: TGCAGCGTTGTGCTCTTGCCGGGGACCCAGTACTTC. Based on the CDR3 plus reference TRBV29-1 and TRBJ2-5, the full variable domain is SAVISQKPSRDICQRGTSLTIQCQVDSQVTMMFWYRQQPGQSLTLIATANQGSEATYESGFVIDKFPISRPNLTFSTLTVSNMSPEDSSIYLCSVVLLPGTQYFGPGTRLLVL.

This clone showed up just once. The chain uses TRBV18 and TRBJ1-2; D is undetermined. This CDR3 has 14 residues. Per the germline V gene, CDR1 is KGHSH and CDR2 is LQKENI. V lost 3 bases and J 8 bases, leaving 16 bases between the germline ends. This CDR3 is CASSPSRSLGGYTF. The CDR3 DNA reads as TGTGCCAGCTCACCCTCGAGATCTCTCGGGGGCTACACCTTC.

The chain links TRBV18 to TRBJ1-1; TRBD1 is a possible D gene (6 bases). Germline lookup yields CDR1 KGHSH and CDR2 LQKENI. Trimming removed 2 bases from V and 2 bases from J, with 15 bases in between. The CDR3 sequence is 16 residues long. In nucleotides, the CDR3 is TGTGCCAGCTCACCAGGGTCCGGACAGATAAACACTGAAGCTTTCTTT. This gives the protein CASSPGSGQINTEAFF. The variable domain in full, with the rest retrieved from reference TRBV18 and TRBJ1-1, is NAGVMQNPRHLVRRRGQEARLRCSPMKGHSHVYWYRQLPEEGLKFMVYLQKENIIDESGMPKERFSAEFPKEGPSILRIQQVVRGDSAAYFCASSPGSGQINTEAFFGQGTRLTVV.

The table lists this clone with a count of one. This chain joins TRBV18 and TRBJ1-2; 7 bases map to TRBD1. Germline loops: CDR1 KGHSH, CDR2 LQKENI. The CDR3 contains 14 residues. The J segment lost 5 bases and the V segment lost 2 bases, leaving 5 bases of the junction unmatched. CDR3: CASSPGGTAYGYTF. The CDR3 DNA reads as TGTGCCAGCTCACCAGGCGGGACAGCTTATGGCTACACCTTC.

This clone has more than one count but fewer than ten. The CDR3 DNA follows: TGTGCCAGCAGCCGATCCGGGACTAGCGGATCCTACGAGCAGTACTTC. It translates to CASSRSGTSGSYEQYF. The chain employs TRBV7-2 and TRBJ2-7; 11 bases match TRBD2. Trimming at V came to 5 bases and at J to 1 base, leaving 7 bases not matched to a gene. The CDR3 loop spans 16 amino acids. CDR1 SGHTA and CDR2 FQGNSA come from the germline V gene.

This clone was recorded a few times. The chain employs TRBV10-3 and TRBJ1-2; D is unresolved. V shed 4 bases and J shed 2 bases, with 8 bases lying between them. CDR1 is ENHRY, CDR2 SYGVKD, per germline. The CDR3 sequence is 13 residues long. CDR3 sequence reads: CAISGAVNYGYTF. The CDR3 bases are TGTGCCATCAGTGGGGCAGTGAACTATGGCTACACCTTC.

The rearrangement links TRBV5-1 to TRBJ2-2; D is uncertain. V was clipped by 0 bases and J by 4 bases, with 7 bases between them. CDR1 and CDR2 (germline): SGHRS, YFSETQ. The CDR3 is 14 residues long. CDR3 DNA: TGCGCCAGCAGCTTGGGACTGTTCACCGGGGAGCTGTTTTTT. Translated, it gives CASSLGLFTGELFF.

The chain is built from TRBV7-9 and TRBJ2-3; TRBD2 agrees at 7 bases. The germline gives CDR1 SEHNR, CDR2 FQNEAQ (reference sequence). J lost 2 bases, V lost 5 bases, and 7 bases had no gene match. This CDR3 contains 15 residues. The CDR3 DNA is TGTGCCAGCAGCCTCGGGACTATCGACACAGATACGCAGTATTTT. Protein product: CASSLGTIDTDTQYF.